A single TCR beta chain is shown here with its context. The data belong to a study of cytotoxic CD8 clonotypes in ibrutinib-treated CLL. Sequencing was performed with immunoSEQ multiplex PCR; in TCRdb, only in-frame clones are kept and a portion is missing. The sample shows approximately 46,000 clones, roughly two thirds of them seen only once. This receptor was identified in a human donor with chronic lymphocytic leukemia. The sequencing here drew on PBMCs, taken after 12 months of ibrutinib treatment.

CDR3 loop: CASSAPGETQYF. The CDR3 coding sequence is TGTGCCAGTAGTGCGCCCGGGGAGACCCAGTACTTC. This chain connects TRBV19 to TRBJ2-5; D uncertain. Trimming shortened V by 5 bases and J by 5 bases, and 9 bases separated the two germline ends. In germline, CDR1 is LNHDA, CDR2 SQIVND (reference sequence). The CDR3 runs 12 residues.